This TCR beta chain was retrieved from a study of cytomegalovirus exposure and HLA in healthy donors. Comment on this clone: Its matching antigen is unknown.

Regarding the study as a whole: Most of the CMV-associated TCR beta chains (in a later analysis) appeared to be HLA-restricted. In vitro testing confirmed three CMV-associated chains as specific for CMV antigens. Presence/absence analyses rested on an assumption that sequencing depth was roughly uniform across donors. Later analysis associated a missense DCLRE1C variant with TCR beta V- and J-gene trimming.

Primers: 60 Vbeta forward and 13 Jbeta reverse. The repertoire was sequenced with immunoSEQ multiplex PCR; TCRdb's copy has only in-frame clones and lacks some. The sample lists around 190,000 clones, approximately 77% occurring once. Germline loops: CDR1 MNHEY, CDR2 SVGAGI. CDR3 length: 11 residues. V was pared by 7 bases and J by 6 bases, with 9 bases between. The chain uses TRBV6-5 and TRBJ1-1; D gene unclear. What was sequenced was PBMCs. This TCR came from a man aged 40-49 years in good health and CMV-seropositive. The CDR3 DNA reads as TGTGCCAGCACCGGACTGGCTGAAGCTTTCTTT. Residues: CASTGLAEAFF.